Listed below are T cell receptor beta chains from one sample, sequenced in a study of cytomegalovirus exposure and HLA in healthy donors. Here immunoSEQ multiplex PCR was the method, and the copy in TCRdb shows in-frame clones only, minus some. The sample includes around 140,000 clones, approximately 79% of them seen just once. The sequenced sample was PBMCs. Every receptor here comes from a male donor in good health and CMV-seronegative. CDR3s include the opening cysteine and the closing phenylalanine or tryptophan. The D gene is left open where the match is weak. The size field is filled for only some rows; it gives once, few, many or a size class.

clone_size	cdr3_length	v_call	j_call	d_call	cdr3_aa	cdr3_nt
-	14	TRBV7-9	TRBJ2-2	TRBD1	CASSLGGAGGELFF	TGTGCCAGCAGCCTAGGGGGCGCCGGCGGGGAGCTGTTTTTT
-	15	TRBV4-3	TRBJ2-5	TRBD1	CASSQDYRGQETQYF	TGCGCCAGCAGCCAAGACTACAGGGGCCAAGAGACCCAGTACTTC
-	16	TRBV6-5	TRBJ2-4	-	CASSFNREGAKNIQYF	TGTGCCAGCAGTTTCAACAGGGAAGGGGCCAAAAACATTCAGTACTTC
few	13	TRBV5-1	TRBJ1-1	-	CASSPGGAAEAFF	TGCGCCAGCAGCCCTGGTGGGGCGGCTGAAGCTTTCTTT
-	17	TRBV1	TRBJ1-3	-	CTSSHEGGTGSGNTIYF	TGCACCAGCAGCCATGAGGGGGGGACAGGGTCCGGAAACACCATATATTTT
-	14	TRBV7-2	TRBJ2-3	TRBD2	CASSAGTSGATQYF	TGTGCCAGCAGCGCCGGGACTAGCGGCGCCACGCAGTATTTT
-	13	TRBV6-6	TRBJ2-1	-	CASGAGGKNEQFF	TGTGCCAGCGGGGCAGGGGGGAAGAATGAGCAGTTCTTC
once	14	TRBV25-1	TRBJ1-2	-	CASSVGASNYGYTF	TGTGCCAGCAGTGTAGGGGCCTCTAACTATGGCTACACCTTC
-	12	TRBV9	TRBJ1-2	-	CASSPGMFGYTF	TGTGCCAGCAGCCCCGGTATGTTTGGCTACACCTTC
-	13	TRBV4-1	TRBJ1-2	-	CASSQDPFLGYTF	TGCGCCAGCAGCCAAGATCCGTTCCTTGGCTACACCTTC
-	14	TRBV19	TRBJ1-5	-	CASSWGGGNQPQHF	TGTGCCAGTAGTTGGGGGGGAGGCAATCAGCCCCAGCATTTT
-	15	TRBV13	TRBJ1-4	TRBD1	CASSIGQGSYEKLFF	TGTGCCAGCAGCATCGGACAGGGCTCTTATGAAAAACTGTTTTTT
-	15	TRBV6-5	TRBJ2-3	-	CASRRLGGRTDTQYF	TGTGCCAGCAGGCGGCTGGGAGGCAGGACAGATACGCAGTATTTT
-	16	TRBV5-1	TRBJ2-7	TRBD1	CASSWLPGQGDHEQYF	TGCGCCAGCAGCTGGCTACCGGGACAGGGGGACCACGAGCAGTACTTC
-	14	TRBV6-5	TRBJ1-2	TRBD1	CASSYSDRGYGYTF	TGTGCCAGCAGTTACTCGGACAGGGGATATGGCTACACCTTC
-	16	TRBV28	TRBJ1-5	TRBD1	CASSLGRGHSNQPQHF	TGTGCCAGCAGTTTAGGCAGGGGGCATAGCAATCAGCCCCAGCATTTT
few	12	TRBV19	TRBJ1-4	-	CASSITAEKLFF	TGTGCCAGTAGTATCACAGCTGAAAAACTGTTTTTT
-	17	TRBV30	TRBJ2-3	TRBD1	CAWSVWGQGRRGDTQYF	TGTGCCTGGAGTGTATGGGGACAGGGGCGCAGAGGAGATACGCAGTATTTT
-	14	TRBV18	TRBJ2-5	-	CASSPGLGTETQYF	TGTGCCAGCTCACCCGGGCTGGGGACTGAGACCCAGTACTTC
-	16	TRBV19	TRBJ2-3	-	CASSTGSGGLGDTQYF	TGTGCCAGTAGTACCGGATCGGGGGGCTTGGGAGATACGCAGTATTTT
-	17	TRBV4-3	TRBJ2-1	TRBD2	CASSQDRAGGPYNEQFF	TGCGCCAGCAGCCAAGATCGGGCGGGGGGGCCGTACAATGAGCAGTTCTTC
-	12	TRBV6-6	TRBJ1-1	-	CATRAGGTEAFF	TGTGCCACCAGGGCGGGGGGCACTGAAGCTTTCTTT
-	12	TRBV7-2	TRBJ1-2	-	CASSLAAAGYTF	TGTGCCAGCAGCTTAGCGGCAGCGGGCTACACCTTC
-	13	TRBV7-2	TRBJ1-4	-	CASSFPANEKLFF	TGTGCCAGCAGCTTTCCAGCTAATGAAAAACTGTTTTTT
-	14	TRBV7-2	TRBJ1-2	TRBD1	CASSPWGQGAGYTF	TGTGCCAGCAGCCCCTGGGGGCAGGGGGCTGGCTACACCTTC
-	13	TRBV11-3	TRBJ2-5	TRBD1	CASTGEGAETQYF	TGTGCCAGCACCGGCGAGGGGGCGGAGACCCAGTACTTC
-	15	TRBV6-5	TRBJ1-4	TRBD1	CASSRGQGRNEKLFF	TGTGCCAGCAGCCGCGGACAGGGCCGTAATGAAAAACTGTTTTTT
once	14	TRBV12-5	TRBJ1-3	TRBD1	CASGFTGGGNTIYF	TGTGCTAGTGGTTTTACAGGGGGTGGAAACACCATATATTTT
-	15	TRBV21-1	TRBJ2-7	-	CASYTGSQGPYEQYF	TGTGCCAGCTATACCGGGTCCCAGGGGCCCTACGAGCAGTACTTC
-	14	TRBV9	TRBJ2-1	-	CASSRGFSYNEQFF	TGTGCCAGCAGTCGGGGTTTTTCCTACAATGAGCAGTTCTTC
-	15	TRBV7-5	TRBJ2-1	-	CARSLALGCYNEQFF	TGTGCCAGAAGCTTAGCTCTAGGTTGCTACAATGAGCAGTTCTTC
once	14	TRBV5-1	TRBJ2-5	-	CASSPGGSGRTQYF	TGCGCCAGCAGCCCCGGGGGTAGCGGTCGGACCCAGTACTTC
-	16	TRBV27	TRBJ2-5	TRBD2	CASSGLAGGPLETQYF	TGTGCCAGCAGTGGACTAGCGGGGGGGCCTTTAGAGACCCAGTACTTC
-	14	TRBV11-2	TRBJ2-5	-	CASSLGRGGETQYF	TGTGCCAGCAGCTTAGGAAGGGGTGGGGAGACCCAGTACTTC
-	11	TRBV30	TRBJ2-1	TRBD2	CAWSSGTSLFF	TGTGCCTGGAGTTCCGGGACTAGCCTGTTCTTC
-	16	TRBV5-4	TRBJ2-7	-	CASSPEWGRGTLEQYF	TGTGCCAGCAGCCCAGAATGGGGGAGGGGGACCTTGGAGCAGTACTTC
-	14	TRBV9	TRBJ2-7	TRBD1	CASSNTGGSYEQYF	TGTGCCAGCAGCAACACAGGGGGCAGCTACGAGCAGTACTTC
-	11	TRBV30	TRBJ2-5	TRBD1	CAWNTQGAQYF	TGTGCCTGGAATACTCAGGGGGCCCAGTACTTC
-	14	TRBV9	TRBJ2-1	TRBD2	CASSVGSVAGVHLF	TGTGCCAGCAGCGTAGGTTCGGTAGCGGGGGTCCACCTCTTC
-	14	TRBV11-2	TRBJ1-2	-	CASSLTGRDYGYTF	TGTGCCAGCAGCTTAACAGGGAGAGACTATGGCTACACCTTC
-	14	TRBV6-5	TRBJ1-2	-	CASSYGGGDWGYTF	TGTGCCAGCAGTTACGGGGGGGGCGACTGGGGCTACACCTTC
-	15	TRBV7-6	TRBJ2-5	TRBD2	CASGRLAGGQETQYF	TGTGCCAGCGGCCGACTAGCGGGGGGGCAAGAGACCCAGTACTTC
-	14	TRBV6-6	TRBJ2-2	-	CASSYSGVTGELFF	TGTGCCAGCAGTTACTCAGGGGTTACCGGGGAGCTGTTTTTT
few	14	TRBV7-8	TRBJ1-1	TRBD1	CASSSRQGGTEAFF	TGTGCCAGCAGCTCTCGACAGGGAGGCACTGAAGCTTTCTTT
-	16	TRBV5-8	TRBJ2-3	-	CASSADSGLSTDTQYF	TGTGCCAGCAGCGCCGATTCGGGACTCAGCACAGATACGCAGTATTTT
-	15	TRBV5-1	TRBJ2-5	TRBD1	CASYLGQGRQETQYF	TGCGCCAGCTATTTAGGACAGGGACGCCAAGAGACCCAGTACTTC
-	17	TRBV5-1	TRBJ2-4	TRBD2	CASSPVGSGGAAYIQYF	TGCGCCAGCAGCCCAGTGGGTAGCGGGGGGGCCGCGTACATTCAGTACTTC
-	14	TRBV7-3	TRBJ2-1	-	CASSLSAGPNEQFF	TGTGCCAGCAGCTTAAGCGCGGGACCCAATGAGCAGTTCTTC
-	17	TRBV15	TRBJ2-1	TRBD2	CATSAGTSGGPYNEQFF	TGTGCCACCAGCGCCGGGACTAGCGGGGGGCCGTACAATGAGCAGTTCTTC
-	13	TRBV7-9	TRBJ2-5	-	CASSLANTGEQYF	TGTGCCAGCAGCTTAGCGAATACTGGGGAGCAGTACTTC
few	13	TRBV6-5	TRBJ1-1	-	CASSYRTDSEAFF	TGTGCCAGCAGTTACCGGACAGACTCTGAAGCTTTCTTT
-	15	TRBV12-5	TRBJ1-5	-	CASGLGGRRRQPQHF	TGTGCTAGTGGTTTGGGGGGAAGGAGGAGACAGCCCCAGCATTTT
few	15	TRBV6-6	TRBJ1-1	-	CASSTGRFGHTEAFF	TGTGCCAGCAGTACCGGTCGATTTGGTCACACTGAAGCTTTCTTT
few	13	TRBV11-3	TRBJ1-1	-	CASSGPGYSEAFF	TGTGCCAGCAGCGGGCCGGGGTACTCTGAAGCTTTCTTT
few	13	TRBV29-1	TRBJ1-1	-	CSVEGGVWTEAFF	TGCAGCGTTGAGGGGGGGGTTTGGACTGAAGCTTTCTTT